The rows below give T cell receptor beta chains drawn from one sample of a study of blood T cell repertoires in COVID-19. Profiled with immunoSEQ multiplex PCR; TCRdb holds only in-frame clones, not every one. The sample consists of 250,000 to 400,000 clones, 89% of them appearing once. Material for sequencing was PBMCs or T cells enriched from blood (not recorded which). Source of these receptors: a man aged 60-69 years who had recovered from COVID-19. The CDR3 runs from the conserved cysteine through the conserved F or W. The D gene is left open where the match is weak. Clone size is given for some rows only: seen once, a few or many times, or a class if the clone is expanded.

>TRBJ2-3|-|TRBV20-1|-|11
TGCAGTGCTAGTGATCTTTCCCACTGGTATTTT
CSASDLSHWYF
>TRBJ2-2|-|TRBV4-1|TRBD2|16
TGCGCCAGCAGCTTGACTAGCGGGATGAACACCGGGGAGCTGTTTTTT
CASSLTSGMNTGELFF
>TRBJ2-7|-|TRBV11-2|TRBD2|15
TGTGCCAGCAGCTTAGGACTAGCGGACTACGTGGAGCAGTACTTC
CASSLGLADYVEQYF
>TRBJ2-5|-|TRBV1|-|17
TGCACCAGCAGCCAAATCCATGGGCGGGCATTGCAAGAGACCCAGTACTTC
CTSSQIHGRALQETQYF
>TRBJ1-3|-|TRBV28|TRBD1|17
TGTGCCAGCAGTTTAAGCGGGACAGGGGGGCGAGGAAACACCATATATTTT
CASSLSGTGGRGNTIYF
>TRBJ2-7|-|TRBV21-1|-|10
TGTGCCTCGCGGGGTTACGAGCAGTACTTC
CASRGYEQYF
>TRBJ1-4|-|TRBV18|-|16
TGTGCCAGCTCACTAACTTCCGGGACCGGGGGTGAAAAACTGTTTTTT
CASSLTSGTGGEKLFF
>TRBJ2-3|-|TRBV29-1|TRBD1|14
TGCAGCGTAGGGACAGGGGGCGGCACAGATACGCAGTATTTT
CSVGTGGGTDTQYF
>TRBJ1-5|once|TRBV30|TRBD1|13
TGTGCCTGGAGTGCACAGGGGGATCAGCCCCAGCATTTT
CAWSAQGDQPQHF
>TRBJ2-3|-|TRBV19|-|14
TGTGCCAGTAGTGCAGCGGTGAGCACAGATACGCAGTATTTT
CASSAAVSTDTQYF
>TRBJ1-1|once|TRBV27|-|13
TGTGCCAGCAGTCGATCCAGGGTAACTGAAGCTTTCTTT
CASSRSRVTEAFF
>TRBJ1-5|-|TRBV19|TRBD1|15
TGTGCCAGTAGGAAGGACAGGGGCACAAATCAGCCCCAGCATTTT
CASRKDRGTNQPQHF
>TRBJ1-3|-|TRBV7-9|TRBD1|15
TGTGCCAGCAGCCGGACAGGGGGAGAAGGAAACACCATATATTTT
CASSRTGGEGNTIYF
>TRBJ2-1|-|TRBV12-3/TRBV12-4|-|12
TGTGCCAGCAGTTTTTATTCGGGTGAGCAGTTCTTC
CASSFYSGEQFF
>TRBJ1-1|few|TRBV2|TRBD1|14
TGTGCCAGCAGCTATGGACAGGGTCGTGGTGAAGCTTTCTTT
CASSYGQGRGEAFF
>TRBJ1-4|-|TRBV5-1|TRBD1|15
TGCGCCAGCAGCAGGGGACAGGGGGATAATGAAAAACTGTTTTTT
CASSRGQGDNEKLFF
>TRBJ1-1|-|TRBV5-6|TRBD1|14
TGTGCCAGCAGCCAAATTGACAGGGTCACTGAAGCTTTCTTT
CASSQIDRVTEAFF
>TRBJ1-1|-|TRBV6-5|-|14
TGTGCCAGCAGTCACCCAGAGGGGAACACTGAAGCTTTCTTT
CASSHPEGNTEAFF
>TRBJ1-2|-|TRBV4-1|-|16
TGCGCCAGCAGCCAAGTCCCCGGACAGATCTTCGACGGCTACACCTTC
CASSQVPGQIFDGYTF
>TRBJ1-1|-|TRBV19|-|14
TGTGCCAGTAGTATCCCCCCTACTTACGAGATGACTTTCTTT
CASSIPPTYEMTFF
>TRBJ1-1|-|TRBV27|TRBD1|15
TGTGCCAGCAGGGGCAGGGACAGGGGGAACACTGAAGCTTTCTTT
CASRGRDRGNTEAFF